Shown below are 18 T cell receptor beta chains from a single sample sequenced in a study of CD8+ T cells in alopecia areata (dated 2018 in TCRdb). To prepare the library, the immunoSEQ multiplex PCR assay was applied. To provide template for TCR sequencing, every sample had RNA extracted and reverse transcribed into cDNA. TCRdb re-hosts the immuneACCESS table, in-frame sequences only. Its copies lack some clones; in the studies checked, an unresolved V gene accounts for under half of them, and the cause for the rest is not known. The sample has 120,000 or so clones on record, 45% to 50% of them singletons. 10% of the sample goes to the ten largest clones. The source material was NKG2D-low CD8+ T cells sorted from blood. This sample's cell subset or site label indicates: sorted CD8+ NKG2D-low blood T cells. The origin of the receptors is a human donor with alopecia areata.

The V and J genes are TRBV29-1 and TRBJ2-2; maybe TRBD1 (6 bases). The CDR3 covers 13 residues. V was clipped by 5 bases and J by 1 base, with 8 bases between them. Germline loops: CDR1 SQVTM, CDR2 ANQGSEA. The CDR3 region is CSVLDRNTGELFF. CDR3 DNA: TGCAGCGTTTTGGACAGGAACACCGGGGAGCTGTTTTTT.

This chain connects TRBV29-1 to TRBJ2-5; D is perhaps TRBD1 or TRBD2 (5 bases each). The better agreement between TRBJ2-7 and the DNA end casts doubt on the J call. Germline CDR1 reads SQVTM; CDR2 reads ANQGSEA. CDR3 length equals 15 residues. The CDR3 DNA reads TGCAGCGTTGCCGCCGGGGCAAGACCCTCCTACGAGCAGTACTTC. Its protein product is CSVAAGARPSYEQYF.

This clone was picked up a small number of times. The chain has TRBV29-1 and TRBJ2-2; D gene uncertain. V was trimmed by 3 bases and J by 0 bases, leaving 8 bases between them. Germline CDR1 and CDR2: SQVTM and ANQGSEA. The CDR3 covers 14 residues. The CDR3 reads CSVEGNTNTGELFF. In DNA form, the CDR3 reads TGCAGCGTTGAGGGCAACACGAACACCGGGGAGCTGTTTTTT.

This clone was counted only a few times. The sample carries other DNA sequences with the same CDR3. The chain couples TRBV28 to TRBJ2-5; D not certain. Trimming removed 3 bases from V and 4 bases from J, with 3 bases in between. Germline V gene data show CDR1 as MDHEN and CDR2 as SYDVKM. The CDR3 has 11 residues. CDR3 coding DNA: TGTGCCAGCAGTTTGTCAGAGACCCAGTACTTC. Its protein is CASSLSETQYF.

The rearrangement joins TRBV28 to TRBJ2-3; 10 bases map to TRBD1. This CDR3 is 14 amino acids long. V lost 6 bases to trimming and J lost 5 bases; unmatched junction nucleotides: 5. The germline V gene has CDR1 MDHEN and CDR2 SYDVKM. CDR3 loop: CASRGQGRGDTQYF. In nucleotides, the CDR3 is TGTGCCAGCAGGGGACAGGGGAGGGGAGATACGCAGTATTTT.

The chain combines TRBV2 with TRBJ2-4, with 7 positions matching TRBD1. Trimming removed 10 bases from V and 0 bases from J; junction bases left unmatched: 6. There are 14 residues in the CDR3. Germline loops: CDR1 SNHLY, CDR2 FYNNEI. Written as DNA, the CDR3 is TGTGCCACTAGGGACAGCTCAGCCAAAAACATTCAGTACTTC. This sequence encodes CATRDSSAKNIQYF.

This rearrangement joins TRBV4-1 to TRBJ2-1; TRBD2 matches 7 bases. Germline V CDR1 and CDR2: MGHRA, YSYEKL. This CDR3 spans 16 amino acids. V gave up 0 bases and J gave up 7 bases; unmatched junction bases: 9. The CDR3 nucleotides are TGCGCCAGCAGCCAAGAGATCGGCGGGAGCAAAAATGAGCAGTTCTTC. Translation: CASSQEIGGSKNEQFF.

The gene calls are TRBV4-3 and TRBJ2-5; D is perhaps TRBD2 (6 bases). Germline values: CDR1 LGHNA, CDR2 YSLEER. The CDR3 length is 15 residues. V was cut by 4 bases and J by 2 bases, with 14 bases left in between. This CDR3 reads CASSPRLGGQETQYF. CDR3 coding DNA: TGCGCCAGCAGCCCAAGGCTCGGGGGTCAAGAGACCCAGTACTTC.

This clone appeared a single time. This rearrangement joins TRBV5-1 to TRBJ2-1, with 11 bases matching TRBD2. J was trimmed by 4 bases and V by 5 bases; bases with no gene match: 8. Germline V gives CDR1 SGHRS, CDR2 YFSETQ. The CDR3 runs 16 residues. As DNA, the CDR3 is TGCGCCAGCAGTTTTCCGGGACTAGCGGAGTACAATGAGCAGTTCTTC. Residues: CASSFPGLAEYNEQFF.

The CDR3 region has the DNA TGTGCCAGCAGTCGACAGGGACTTGCCTACGAGCAGTACTTC. Translating it yields CASSRQGLAYEQYF. The V gene is TRBV6-5, the J gene TRBJ2-7, with D perhaps TRBD1 (7 bases). The V end lost 5 bases, the J end lost 2 bases, and 13 bases lay between the germline ends. CDR1 and CDR2 (germline): MNHEY, SVGAGI. The CDR3 loop spans 14 amino acids.

A single count supports this clone. This chain links TRBV29-1 with TRBJ1-2; 10 bases line up with TRBD1. V trimming: 5 bases; J trimming: 2 bases; junction bases outside the gene matches: 8. This CDR3 contains 15 residues. Germline V gene data show CDR1 as SQVTM and CDR2 as ANQGSEA. This chain's CDR3 is CSVPLLDRGNYGYTF. The CDR3 DNA sequence: TGCAGCGTTCCCCTCTTGGACAGGGGGAACTATGGCTACACCTTC.

The gene calls are TRBV11-2 and TRBJ2-7; D call uncertain. The germline CDR1 and CDR2 sequences are SGHAT and FQNNGV. The ends were cut back, 3 bases at V and 1 base at J, with 4 bases in the middle. The CDR3 runs to 12 residues. CDR3 residues: CASSFQSYEQYF. As DNA, the CDR3 is TGTGCCAGCAGCTTCCAATCCTACGAGCAGTACTTC.

Here the CDR3 reads CATSRDQSRGNEQFF. CDR3 in DNA: TGTGCCACCAGCAGAGATCAGTCCCGGGGGAATGAGCAGTTCTTC. The chain recombines TRBV15 with TRBJ2-1, with D possibly matching TRBD2 (6 bases). Germline V gene lookup returns CDR1 LNHNV and CDR2 YYDKDF (reference sequence). The ends were cut back, 0 bases at V and 7 bases at J, with 13 bases in the middle. The CDR3 consists of 15 residues. The full variable domain, in which reference TRBV15 and TRBJ2-1 provide the parts outside the CDR3, is DAMVIQNPRYQVTQFGKPVTLSCSQTLNHNVMYWYQQKSSQAPKLLFHYYDKDFNNEADTPDNFQSRRPNTSFCFLDIRSPGLGDTAMYLCATSRDQSRGNEQFFGPGTRLTVL.

The chain uses TRBV29-1 and TRBJ1-2, with D unclear. CDR3 length: 11 residues. In germline, CDR1 is SQVTM, CDR2 ANQGSEA. Between the trimmed V and J ends, which lost 1 base and 4 bases, there was a span of 4 bases. The CDR3 is CSVEALYGYTF. CDR3 DNA: TGCAGCGTTGAAGCCCTCTATGGCTACACCTTC. The complete variable domain, with remaining parts taken from reference TRBV29-1 and TRBJ1-2, reads SAVISQKPSRDICQRGTSLTIQCQVDSQVTMMFWYRQQPGQSLTLIATANQGSEATYESGFVIDKFPISRPNLTFSTLTVSNMSPEDSSIYLCSVEALYGYTFGSGTRLTVV.

The chain has TRBV27 and TRBJ1-1; the match to TRBD1 covers 11 bases. This CDR3 has 13 residues. The V and J ends lost 6 bases and 6 bases, in that order; junction bases with no gene match: 3. Germline values: CDR1 MNHEY, CDR2 SMNVEV (reference sequence). The CDR3 DNA reads as TGTGCCAGCAGGGACAGGGGGCCCGCTGAAGCTTTCTTT. This gives the protein CASRDRGPAEAFF.

The V gene is TRBV6-6, the J gene TRBJ2-7; no reliable D call. This CDR3 has 12 amino acids. Trimming took off 2 bases at V and 4 bases at J, with 6 bases between the two ends. Germline assignment: CDR1 MNHNY and CDR2 SVGAGI (reference sequence). The CDR3 nucleotides read TGTGCCAGCAGTTACCCCAATTACGAGCAGTACTTC. This translates into CASSYPNYEQYF.

The J gene is TRBJ2-1, the V gene TRBV9, with TRBD2 as a possible D gene (5 bases). V was clipped by 3 bases and J by 9 bases, with 16 bases between them. Per germline, CDR1 SGDLS and CDR2 YYNGEE. The CDR3 consists of 14 residues. The CDR3 DNA is TGTGCCAGCAGCGCAACTACTAGTTCGGCTGAGCAGTTCTTC. This encodes CASSATTSSAEQFF.

The chain uses TRBV27 and TRBJ1-2; D possibly corresponds to TRBD1 (5 bases). V was cut by 11 bases and J by 3 bases, with 10 bases left in between. Per the germline V gene, CDR1 is MNHEY and CDR2 is SMNVEV (reference sequence). This CDR3 has 11 residues. Here the CDR3 reads CAVRDDYGYTF. In DNA, the CDR3 is TGTGCCGTCAGGGACGACTATGGCTACACCTTC.